The next 8 T cell receptor beta chains were all read from a single sample in a study of response to subunit inactivated influenza vaccine. Each CDR3 protein is one row after TCRdb ran MiXCR on the RT-PCR reads. Found here are 280,000 or so distinct CDR3 sequences, about a fifth of them singletons; the top ten hold approximately 10%. This specimen consisted of PBMCs from blood, obtained approximately 20 months after vaccination. The receptor set was obtained from a man between 50 and 75 years old who received an inactivated influenza vaccine.

The chain carries TRBV5-4 and TRBJ1-6, with no clear D. CDR1 and CDR2 from the germline V gene are SGHNT and YYREEE (reference sequence). The CDR3 extends over 15 amino acids. Trimming left V 0 bases short and J 5 bases short, with 9 bases between. As DNA, the CDR3 is TGTGCCAGCAGCTTGGTTGGCAACAATAATTCACCCCTCCACTTT. It yields the protein CASSLVGNNNSPLHF.

In its sample, this clonotype is medium-sized. This chain uses TRBV11-2 with TRBJ1-1; D not certain. Germline CDR1 SGHAT, CDR2 FQNNGV. This CDR3 region has 14 residues. The V end lost 6 bases, the J end lost 0 bases, and 11 bases lay between the germline ends. The CDR3 region is CASSRTPLNTEAFF. The DNA for the CDR3 is TGTGCCAGCAGTCGGACCCCTTTGAACACTGAAGCTTTCTTT.

V and J are TRBV6-1 and TRBJ2-7; possibly TRBD1 for D (6 bases). The CDR3 has 14 residues. Trimming pared 6 bases from V and 3 bases from J, leaving 15 bases between. The germline CDR1 and CDR2 sequences are MNHNS and SASEGT. The CDR3 here is CASSTQQGIYEQYF. CDR3 bases: TGTGCCAGCAGCACCCAACAGGGTATCTACGAGCAGTACTTC.

The chain couples TRBV28 to TRBJ1-5; no firm D call. V was shortened by 3 bases and J by 3 bases, with 9 bases between the two germline ends. This CDR3 spans 14 amino acids. Germline lookup yields CDR1 MDHEN and CDR2 SYDVKM. This CDR3 reads CASSFSEPNQPQHF. The CDR3 coding sequence is TGTGCCAGCAGTTTTTCGGAACCCAATCAGCCCCAGCATTTT. The full variable domain, with the rest looked up from reference TRBV28 and TRBJ1-5, is DVKVTQSSRYLVKRTGEKVFLECVQDMDHENMFWYRQDPGLGLRLIYFSYDVKMKEKGDIPEGYSVSREKKERFSLILESASTNQTSMYLCASSFSEPNQPQHFGDGTRLSIL.

V is TRBV10-2 and J is TRBJ2-2, with D possibly being TRBD2 (7 bases). Germline CDR1 WSHSY, CDR2 SAAADI. The CDR3 extends over 15 amino acids. V lost 2 bases, J lost 7 bases, and 14 bases lay in between. The CDR3 DNA is TGCGCCAGCAGTGAGAATCTGGGAGGGGGCGGGGAGCTGTTTTTT. Amino acids: CASSENLGGGGELFF.

This clonotype appeared a few times. The chain links TRBV28 to TRBJ2-7; a possible D gene is TRBD2 (6 bases). Deletions cut 5 bases from V and 7 bases from J, with 18 bases between. Germline V gene lookup returns CDR1 MDHEN and CDR2 SYDVKM. The length of the CDR3 is 14 residues. The CDR3 region is CASSLLAGTGEQYF. The CDR3 region has the DNA TGTGCCAGCAGTCTACTAGCAGGAACTGGGGAGCAGTACTTC.

This clonotype was seen once. This chain uses TRBV5-1 with TRBJ2-7, with TRBD1 matching over 9 bases. The CDR3 extends over 16 amino acids. Germline trimming cut 3 bases from V and 2 bases from J; bases unmatched to any gene: 9. In germline, CDR1 is SGHRS, CDR2 YFSETQ. CDR3 sequence reads: CASSSPTGGLTYEQYF. The CDR3 DNA sequence: TGCGCCAGCAGCTCGCCAACAGGGGGCCTGACCTACGAGCAGTACTTC. The full variable domain, with the rest looked up from reference TRBV5-1 and TRBJ2-7, is KAGVTQTPRYLIKTRGQQVTLSCSPISGHRSVSWYQQTPGQGLQFLFEYFSETQRNKGNFPGRFSGRQFSNSRSEMNVSTLELGDSALYLCASSSPTGGLTYEQYFGPGTRLTVT.

A few counts support this clonotype. The chain recombines TRBV29-1 with TRBJ2-2; TRBD1 is a possible D gene (5 bases). CDR3 length equals 14 residues. Germline V CDR1 and CDR2: SQVTM, ANQGSEA. Trimming removed 5 bases at V and 1 base at J, with 11 bases between. CDR3 in amino acids: CSVKRGQNTGELFF. The CDR3 nucleotides are TGCAGCGTTAAAAGAGGACAGAACACCGGGGAGCTGTTTTTT.